The T cell receptor (beta chain) under discussion was sequenced for a study of blood T cell repertoires in COVID-19. Study overall: PBMCs, B-cell-depleted T cells, or T cells provided the cDNA or gDNA that made up the material.

The germline V and J ends were trimmed by 0 bases and 1 base, with 11 bases remaining between them. This CDR3 has 16 amino acids. Germline CDR1 and CDR2: KGHSH and LQKENI. Here immunoSEQ multiplex PCR was the method, and the copy in TCRdb shows in-frame clones only, minus some. Of 55,000 to 70,000 clones in the sample, about 80% are singletons; the top ten hold about 22%. Sequences were obtained from peripheral blood. The chain links TRBV18 to TRBJ2-3, with D perhaps TRBD2 (7 bases). The sequence was collected from a woman aged 55-75 years with acute or convalescent COVID-19. In nucleotides, the CDR3 is TGTGCCAGCTCACCACCCGACGGGGGGCGCACAGATACGCAGTATTTT. Its translation: CASSPPDGGRTDTQYF.